Sequencing of this T cell receptor beta chain was carried out in a study of blood T cell repertoires in COVID-19. V dropped 6 bases and J dropped 4 bases, with 17 bases sitting between them. CDR1 and CDR2 from the germline V gene are MDHEN and SYDVKM. The CDR3 runs to 15 residues. Study processing details: For nucleated cells, counts were estimated from reference gene primer amplification. Measured with immunoSEQ multiplex PCR; TCRdb has only the in-frame clones, and not every one. V and J calls plus clone size are reproduced from that table; the DNA served to infer D and trimming. The sample has around 310,000 clones; around 90% are singletons. One Seattle source followed patients from active infection through their disease course.

The sequenced sample was peripheral blood. This sequence was found in a woman aged 40 to 49 with COVID-19, enrolled during active disease. The chain couples TRBV28 to TRBJ2-3, with a possible D match to TRBD1 (6 bases). The CDR3 DNA is TGTGCCAGCAGCTCCACAGGGTGGCGGTCAGATACGCAGTATTTT. Its protein product is CASSSTGWRSDTQYF.